Shown below are 18 T cell receptor beta chains from a single sample sequenced in a study of tissue T cells after allogeneic stem cell transplantation. Noted time point: mouse harvest day 7 after allogeneic transplant. The graft held 10^6 splenic CD5+ T cells and 10^7 T-cell-depleted bone marrow cells. Method: immunoSEQ multiplex PCR; TCRdb's copy keeps in-frame clones and lacks some. The table lists just over 8,500 clones, 44% of them singletons. Sequenced sample: skin. These receptors were collected from a female BALB/c mouse given C57BL/6 T cells with graft-versus-host disease after an allogeneic hematopoietic cell transplant.

This clone was detected a few times. The gene names here belong to mouse. The read ends 1 residue early relative to the CDR3; the germline J gene fills the gap. This chain connects TRBV26 to TRBJ2-5; a weak D match, TRBD2 (6 bases). Looked up from germline, CDR1 is KGHPV and CDR2 is FQNQEV (reference sequence). Between the trimmed V and J ends, which lost 4 bases and 2 bases, there was a span of 7 bases. CDR3 length: 13 residues. CDR3 sequence reads: CASSQLGQDTQYF. The CDR3 DNA, read in part, is TGTGCCAGCAGTCAACTGGGCCAAGACACCCAGTAC.

About this clone: The gene names here belong to mouse. The read finishes 1 residue shy of the CDR3 end, and the germline J gene is used to complete it. The chain employs TRBV2 and TRBJ2-7; TRBD2 matches at 7 bases. V shed 0 bases, J shed 4 bases, and the junction held 3 bases outside the gene matches. Germline V gene lookup returns CDR1 LGHNA and CDR2 YSYQKL. This CDR3 has 14 residues. CDR3 amino acids: CASSQEWGEYEQYF. CDR3 DNA (partial): TGTGCCAGCAGCCAAGAATGGGGGGAGTATGAACAGTAC.

On this clone itself: Gene names denote mouse genes. The sequence runs out 1 residue before the end of the CDR3; the remainder is reconstructed from the germline J gene. The genes are TRBV19 and TRBJ1-1; a weak D match, TRBD1 (6 bases). Trimming took off 4 bases at V and 0 bases at J, with 10 bases between the two ends. The CDR3 runs 14 residues. Germline V gene sequence: CDR1 FNHDT, CDR2 SITEND (reference sequence). The sequenced CDR3 bases are TGTGCCAGCAGTCCGGGACACCCAAACACAGAAGTCTTC. The encoded protein is CASSPGHPNTEVF. The entire CDR3 sequence reads CASSPGHPNTEVFF.

This clone was recorded once. Gene names refer to mouse genes. The read ends 1 residue early relative to the CDR3; the germline J gene fills the gap. The chain has TRBV19 and TRBJ2-2, with TRBD1 matching over 9 bases. CDR3 length equals 14 residues. The germline V gene encodes CDR1 FNHDT and CDR2 SITEND (reference sequence). The V segment lost 5 bases and the J segment 4 bases; nucleotides outside the gene matches: 3. CDR3: CASRRDRATGQLYF. The CDR3 bases that were read are TGTGCCAGCAGGCGGGACAGGGCCACCGGGCAGCTCTAC.

Worth noting for this clone: Any gene name here is a mouse gene name. Sequencing ends 1 residue short of the CDR3 end; the germline J gene provides the rest. V gene TRBV5 combines with J gene TRBJ2-5; a possible D gene is TRBD1 (6 bases). The germline V gene encodes CDR1 LGHNA and CDR2 YNLKQL (reference sequence). The CDR3 has 14 amino acids. The V end was cut by 4 bases, the J end by 6 bases, with 14 bases between. Partial CDR3 DNA: TGTGCCAGCAGCCTCCGAGGGGGAGATGACACCCAGTAC. It translates to CASSLRGGDDTQY. The whole CDR3 protein is CASSLRGGDDTQYF.

This clone was found a few times. Gene labels here are mouse ones. The read terminates 1 residue ahead of where the CDR3 ends, so the germline J gene completes it. The chain is built from TRBV26 and TRBJ2-7, with D maybe TRBD2 (7 bases). V gave up 1 base and J gave up 3 bases, with 10 bases separating them. In germline, CDR1 is KGHPV, CDR2 FQNQEV (reference sequence). The CDR3 length is 14 residues. The CDR3 reads CASSLFGGLYEQYF. The sequenced CDR3 bases are TGTGCCAGCAGTCTGTTTGGGGGGCTCTATGAACAGTAC.

Details on this clone: Gene names refer to mouse genes. The read is 1 residue too short to cover the CDR3 end, so that end is filled in from the germline J gene. Other DNA sequences within the sample encode an identical CDR3. The chain employs TRBV1 and TRBJ1-1; 9 bases agree with TRBD1. The germline gives CDR1 NSQYPW, CDR2 LRSPGD (reference sequence). The CDR3 runs to 15 residues. V lost 2 bases to trimming and J lost 0 bases; unmatched junction nucleotides: 1. CDR3 amino acids: CTCSARDRANTEVFF. Partial CDR3 DNA: TGCACCTGCAGTGCACGGGACAGGGCAAACACAGAAGTCTTC.

Turning to this clone: Gene names and germline refer to mouse. The read falls 1 residue short of the CDR3 end, and the missing part is taken from the germline J gene. V gene TRBV13-3 combines with J gene TRBJ1-1; the match to TRBD1 covers 7 bases. This CDR3 region has 13 residues. V lost 4 bases, J lost 1 base, and 1 base stayed unmatched. Per the germline V gene, CDR1 is NNHDY and CDR2 is SYVADS. The covered CDR3 bases are TGTGCCAGCAGTTGGACAGGGAACACAGAAGTCTTC. It specifies CASSWTGNTEVF. The CDR3 as a whole reads CASSWTGNTEVFF.

This clone was seen more than once but under ten times. All gene names here are mouse names. The read ends 1 residue early relative to the CDR3; the germline J gene fills the gap. The chain uses TRBV14 and TRBJ2-7, with 13 bases aligning to TRBD2. With V trimmed by 4 bases and J by 5 bases, 3 bases remained unmatched. From germline, CDR1 is SGHDT and CDR2 FRDEAV. The CDR3 is 14 amino acids. CDR3 DNA, as far as it was read: TGTGCCAGCAGTCCAGGGACTGGGGGGGATGAACAGTAC. Its translation: CASSPGTGGDEQY. The entire CDR3 sequence reads CASSPGTGGDEQYF.

Concerning this clone: The genes and germline here are from mouse. The read ends 1 residue shy of where the CDR3 ends; the end is completed using the germline J gene. The rearrangement joins TRBV23 to TRBJ1-1; TRBD1, the table's D call, lacks a check against the DNA. The germline CDR1 and CDR2 sequences are KGHTA and FQNQQP. The CDR3 extends over 13 amino acids. Incomplete CDR3 DNA: TGCTCCAGCAGGCGGACAGGGGACACAGAAGTCTTC. This translates into CSSRRTGDTEVF. In full, the CDR3 is CSSRRTGDTEVFF.

By share, this clone counts as medium-sized. The gene symbols are mouse symbols. The sequenced fragment ends 1 residue before the CDR3 boundary, so the rest is inferred from the germline J gene. V and J are TRBV26 and TRBJ1-4; D is possibly TRBD1 (6 bases). The CDR3 extends over 12 amino acids. V lost 10 bases and J lost 4, with 10 bases in between. Germline-derived CDR1 and CDR2 are KGHPV and FQNQEV (reference sequence). Partial CDR3 DNA: TGTGCCACCGGGACACTCAACGAAAGATTATTT. This sequence encodes CATGTLNERLF. The whole CDR3 region reads CATGTLNERLFF.

Worth noting for this clone: A read error is possible here, since a much larger clone lies one base away. Mouse gene names apply. The read stops 1 residue short of the end of the CDR3; the missing end is completed from the germline J gene. The rearrangement links TRBV26 to TRBJ2-2; no clear D. The CDR3 runs 14 residues. From germline, CDR1 is KGHPV and CDR2 FQNQEV (reference sequence). V dropped 2 bases and J dropped 1 base, with 5 bases sitting between them. This chain's CDR3 is CASSLRQNTGQLYF. Incomplete CDR3 DNA: TGTGCCAGCAGTCTGCGCCAAAACACCGGGCAGCTCTAC.

This clone was found once. The listed genes are named as in mouse. The read halts 1 residue ahead of the CDR3 end, with the missing end drawn from the germline J gene. The chain carries TRBV5 and TRBJ2-5; 12 bases align to TRBD2. The V gene end was trimmed by 4 bases and the J gene end by 5 bases; junction bases not matched to a gene: 1. CDR1 is LGHNA, CDR2 YNLKQL, per germline (reference sequence). The CDR3 extends over 14 amino acids. Here the CDR3 reads CASSRDWGADTQYF. CDR3 DNA, as far as it was read: TGTGCCAGCAGCCGGGACTGGGGGGCAGACACCCAGTAC.

About this clone itself: The genes and germline here are from mouse. This chain's CDR3 is CASSDGDWEYEQYF. CDR3 DNA, as far as it was read: TGTGCCAGCAGTGATGGGGACTGGGAGTATGAACAGTAC. V gene TRBV13-3 combines with J gene TRBJ2-7, with 9 bases lining up with TRBD2. The CDR3 end is not reached by the read, which stops 1 residue before it; the germline J gene fills it in. This CDR3 region has 14 residues. With 0 bases clipped from V and 4 bases from J, the junction kept 2 bases outside the gene matches. Germline V gene lookup returns CDR1 NNHDY and CDR2 SYVADS.

As concerns this clone: These gene names are mouse names. From the germline J gene comes the end of the CDR3, since the read stops 1 residue before it. The V gene is TRBV3, the J gene TRBJ1-2, with a weak D call TRBD1 (6 bases). The CDR3 covers 14 residues. The germline V gene has CDR1 SNHLY and CDR2 FYNGKV (reference sequence). Trimming removed 1 base at V and 0 bases at J, with 6 bases between. This CDR3 is CASSLGTANSDYTF. The sequenced CDR3 bases are TGTGCCAGCAGCTTAGGGACAGCAAACTCCGACTACACC.

Of note for this clone: Mouse gene names apply. With the read ending 1 residue before the CDR3 end, the germline J gene is used to fill in that end. The genes are TRBV16 and TRBJ2-7, with unresolved D. CDR1 is SGHSA, CDR2 FRNQAP, per germline. The CDR3 consists of 13 residues. The ends were cut back, 1 base at V and 0 bases at J, with 4 bases in the middle. The CDR3 is CASSLVSSYEQYF. The sequenced part of the CDR3 DNA is TGTGCAAGCAGCTTAGTTAGCTCCTATGAACAGTAC.

About this clone itself: Germline and genes: mouse. The CDR3 end is not reached by the read, which stops 1 residue before it; the germline J gene fills it in. V and J are TRBV5 and TRBJ1-3; D is ambiguous. In germline, CDR1 is LGHNA, CDR2 YNLKQL (reference sequence). This CDR3 comprises 16 residues. The V end lost 0 bases, the J end lost 0 bases, and 9 bases lay between the germline ends. The CDR3 sequence: CASSQEGATSGNTLYF. CDR3 bases read: TGTGCCAGCAGCCAAGAGGGTGCCACTTCTGGAAATACGCTCTAT.

This clone is labeled as medium-sized (0.01 to 0.1%). Gene names follow the mouse nomenclature. The missing CDR3 end, 1 residue past where the read stops, is filled in from the germline J gene. V and J are TRBV16 and TRBJ2-7; D gene ambiguous. CDR3 size: 14 residues. V shed 1 base and J shed 3 bases, with 10 bases lying between them. Germline assignment: CDR1 SGHSA and CDR2 FRNQAP. CDR3 DNA (partial): TGTGCAAGCAGCTTAGGAGGCAGCATCTATGAACAGTAC. Protein: CASSLGGSIYEQY. The whole CDR3 sequence reads CASSLGGSIYEQYF.